The T cell receptor (beta chain) described here comes from a study of T cell repertoires in cytomegalovirus infection. Whole-study results and caveats: Clonotype analysis showed dominance of the ex vivo response by HLA-C-restricted CMV-specific TCR beta clonotypes.

V was pared by 2 bases and J by 3 bases, with 8 bases between. The CDR3 spans 13 residues. Germline V lookup: CDR1 SGHVS, CDR2 FQNEAQ. This clonotype was seen more than once but under ten times. Its antigen is as yet unknown. One entry per CDR3 protein results from TCRdb running MiXCR on the reads. The sample has a few hundred thousand distinct CDR3 sequences, over 35% seen once; the top ten hold around 48%. The sample here was cultured PBMCs, taken from culture after CMV antigen stimulation. The rearrangement joins TRBV7-8 to TRBJ2-7; D gene uncertain. The TCR comes from a human donor in good health (CMV status not recorded). Some clones in this sample may be carry-over from other donors' samples. DNA of the CDR3: TGTGCCAGCAGCTTAAACAGCCTCTACGAGCAGTACTTC. Its translation is CASSLNSLYEQYF.